This T cell receptor beta chain appears in the sequencing data of a study of blood T cell repertoires in COVID-19. Study context: Acute-phase and convalescent COVID-19 samples originated in the United States, Italy and Spain. T cells, B-cell-depleted T cells, or PBMCs provided the cDNA or gDNA that served as material.

The CDR3 extends over 15 amino acids. CDR1 is MNHNY, CDR2 SVGAGI, per germline (reference sequence). The V and J ends lost 6 bases and 8 bases, in that order; junction bases with no gene match: 8. Under the authors' procedure: Amplification of reference gene primers was used by the study to estimate nucleated cell counts. Libraries were prepared by immunoSEQ multiplex PCR; TCRdb keeps only in-frame clonotypes and omits some of them. The V and J calls and clone size are taken from that table; D and trimming were inferred from the DNA. The table lists 90,000 to 120,000 clones, approximately 88% of them singletons.

The chain uses TRBV6-6 and TRBJ2-1; 12 bases are shared with TRBD2. The clonotype comes from a woman aged 60-70 years with acute or convalescent COVID-19. What was sequenced was peripheral blood. The DNA for the CDR3 is TGTGCCAGCAGCCGCGGACTAGCGGGAAGCGATGAGCAGTTCTTC. Residues: CASSRGLAGSDEQFF.